The next 20 T cell receptor beta chains were all read from a single sample in a study of CD8+CD57+ T cells in acquired aplastic anemia. The TCR beta profiling, which covered VDJ combination and CDR3 sequence, was carried out using genomic DNA as the template. TCRdb reanalysed the reads using MiXCR and keeps one entry per CDR3 protein. The table includes a few hundred thousand distinct CDR3 sequences, 82% detected once. Sequencing was done on patients that had shown CD8+CD57+ cell expansion by flow cytometry. Sample: sorted CD4+, CD8+, or CD8+CD57+ T cells (not recorded which) from PBMCs. These receptor sequences come from a human donor with aplastic anemia.

The rearrangement uses TRBV7-9 and TRBJ1-5; unclear D gene. With 3 bases removed from V and 14 bases from J, the gap between germline ends came to 20 bases. CDR1 is SEHNR and CDR2 is FQNEAQ in the germline V gene (reference sequence). The length of the CDR3 is 14 residues. CDR3 bases: TGTGCCAGCAGCTTTCAGAGAAGCGGGCGGCGCGAGCATTTT. It codes for CASSFQRSGRREHF.

The chain links TRBV15 to TRBJ2-5; tentative D call: TRBD2 (6 bases). The germline V and J ends were trimmed by 10 bases and 3 bases, with 15 bases remaining between them. Germline V CDR1 and CDR2: LNHNV, YYDKDF (reference sequence). The CDR3 runs to 13 residues. This chain's CDR3 is CAITRGNKETQYF. The CDR3 DNA reads as TGTGCCATCACGCGGGGTAACAAAGAGACCCAGTACTTC.

This clonotype appeared once. The chain's CDR3 is CASSSADTQYFNPLTF. Written as DNA, the CDR3 is TGTGCCAGCAGCTCCGCAGATACGCAGTATTTTAACCCACTGACTTTC. The chain couples TRBV7-9 to TRBJ2-6; D not resolved. The CDR3 is 16 residues long. Trimming cost V 4 bases and J 16 bases, with 26 bases left between them. Germline V lookup: CDR1 SEHNR, CDR2 FQNEAQ (reference sequence).

V and J are TRBV5-1 and TRBJ2-3; TRBD1 agrees at 7 bases. The CDR3 length is 14 residues. CDR1 SGHRS and CDR2 YFSETQ come from the germline V gene. The trim removed 3 bases at V and 8 bases at J, leaving 9 bases unmatched. CDR3 amino acids: CASSSVTGAGTQYF. DNA for the CDR3: TGCGCCAGCAGCTCAGTAACAGGGGCAGGTACGCAGTATTTT.

Points on this clonotype: It is unclear where the CDR3 begins or ends on the DNA, so no DNA is shown, and the CDR3 is as TCRdb lists it. The chain links TRBV9 to TRBJ1-6. Counting both end residues, the CDR3 totals 14 amino acids. In germline, CDR1 is SGDLS, CDR2 YYNGEE. The CDR3 loop reads CASGAAGNIQYFDF.

The chain combines TRBV20-1 with TRBJ2-7; 7 bases map to TRBD1. Per germline, CDR1 DFQATT and CDR2 SNEGSKA (reference sequence). The CDR3 extends over 14 amino acids. V lost 3 bases to trimming and J lost 4 bases; unmatched junction nucleotides: 9. The CDR3 loop is CSASLPTGSYEQYF. CDR3 nucleotide sequence: TGCAGTGCTAGTCTCCCGACAGGGTCGTACGAGCAGTACTTC.

This rearrangement joins TRBV20-1 to TRBJ2-1; D is ambiguous. Trimming left V 1 base short and J 5 bases short, with 6 bases between. Germline CDR1 reads DFQATT; CDR2 reads SNEGSKA (reference sequence). The CDR3 has 12 amino acids. CDR3 protein: CSARAQDNEQFF. In nucleotides, the CDR3 is TGCAGTGCTAGAGCGCAAGACAATGAGCAGTTCTTC.

The gene calls are TRBV13 and TRBJ2-7; D is undetermined. Germline CDR1 is PRHDT and CDR2 is FYEKMQ (reference sequence). The CDR3 spans 15 residues. This chain's CDR3 is CAGSLRRLSSYEQYV. CDR3 sequence (DNA): TGTGCCGGCAGCTTGCGCCGCTTATCCTCCTACGAGCAGTACGTC.

The chain employs TRBV7-2 and TRBJ2-3; D possibly corresponds to TRBD1 (6 bases). The V end lost 3 bases, the J end lost 15 bases, and 25 bases lay between the germline ends. The CDR3 spans 15 residues. Looked up from germline, CDR1 is SGHTA and CDR2 is FQGNSA. The CDR3, as DNA: TGTGCCAGCAGCTTGGGGGCAGGTCAAGGTACTCCGTATTATTTT. This translates into CASSLGAGQGTPYYF.

About this clonotype itself: The conserved final phenylalanine or tryptophan is absent from the CDR3, which likely points to a read error. The limits of the CDR3 on the DNA are not certain, so only TCRdb's listed CDR3 is given. This chain uses TRBV7-3 with TRBJ2-3; TRBD1 reflects the table's D call only, with no check against the DNA. CDR1 SGHTA and CDR2 FQGTGA come from the germline V gene. Counting both end residues, the CDR3 totals 13 amino acids. CDR3 sequence reads: CASSLGPGEKETH.

This chain links TRBV2 with TRBJ2-2; 9 bases map to TRBD1. Germline CDR1 and CDR2: SNHLY and FYNNEI. The CDR3 runs 15 residues. After removal of 8 bases from V and 1 base from J, the junction contained 5 bases not matched to a gene. CDR3 sequence (DNA): TGTGCCAGCGGTGGGACAGGGTTGAACACCGGGGAGCTGTTTTTT. Its protein product is CASGGTGLNTGELFF.

Concerning this clonotype itself: Relative to the germline gene, one junction end is altered; a read error may explain this. This rearrangement joins TRBV20-1 to TRBJ2-7, with D perhaps matching TRBD1 or TRBD2 (6 bases each). CDR1 is DFQATT, CDR2 SNEGSKA, per germline (reference sequence). The CDR3 runs 11 residues. The CDR3 region is CSAIGGRAMNF. Written as DNA, the CDR3 is TGCAGTGCTATCGGGGGCAGAGCCATGAACTTC.

As to this clonotype: The junction does not match germline at one end; this may be a read error. The genes are TRBV11-3 and TRBJ1-2, with D possibly being TRBD1 (6 bases). The germline V gene has CDR1 SGHNT and CDR2 YENEEA. There are 15 residues in the CDR3. CDR3 bases: TGTGCCAGCAGCTTAGAACTGACAGGCGACTATGGCTACGCCTTC. Protein: CASSLELTGDYGYAF.

About this clonotype itself: Mismatch with germline at one junction end may stem from a read error. The chain is built from TRBV7-3 and TRBJ2-3, with 9 bases matching TRBD2. The CDR3 consists of 13 residues. CDR1 SGHTA and CDR2 FQGTGA come from the germline V gene. The CDR3 nucleotides are TGTGCCAGCGGCTTTGGGAGCAGCGGGAGGCGGGATTTT. Translating it yields CASGFGSSGRRDF.

The chain joins TRBV20-1 to TRBJ1-2, with D uncertain. The CDR3 is 12 amino acids. Germline-derived CDR1 and CDR2 are DFQATT and SNEGSKA (reference sequence). V dropped 6 bases and J dropped 0 bases, with 8 bases sitting between them. This CDR3 reads CSAFETNYGYTF. The CDR3 region has the DNA TGCAGTGCGTTCGAGACTAACTATGGCTACACCTTC.

This chain uses TRBV24-1 with TRBJ1-2; the D is unclear. This CDR3 region has 12 residues. Trimming pared 3 bases from V and 8 bases from J, leaving 9 bases between. The germline gives CDR1 KGHDR, CDR2 SFDVKD. CDR3 region: CATSDAGFGYTF. CDR3 bases: TGTGCCACCAGTGATGCAGGCTTCGGCTACACCTTC.

J is TRBJ2-7 and V is TRBV2; D may be TRBD2 (6 bases). Trimming removed 6 bases at V and 10 bases at J, with 34 bases between. Germline V gene sequence: CDR1 SNHLY, CDR2 FYNNEI. CDR3 length: 18 amino acids. CDR3 loop: CASSERAGRAAASFGQYV. CDR3 coding DNA: TGTGCCAGCAGCGAGCGGGCGGGCCGAGCAGCAGCTTCCTTTGGACAGTACGTC.

This chain links TRBV7-9 with TRBJ2-7; 9 bases match TRBD1. J was trimmed by 4 bases and V by 4 bases; bases with no gene match: 17. CDR1 SEHNR and CDR2 FQNEAQ come from the germline V gene (reference sequence). The CDR3 consists of 18 residues. The DNA of the CDR3 is TGTGCCAGCAGCTCCGGACAGGGGACGAAAGAAAAACTGTACGAGCAGTACGTC. Its protein product is CASSSGQGTKEKLYEQYV.

There are many counts of this clonotype. The chain couples TRBV9 to TRBJ2-3, with 8 bases matching TRBD2. The CDR3 runs to 15 residues. J gave up 2 bases and V 5 bases, and 7 bases lay outside the gene matches. Per germline, CDR1 SGDLS and CDR2 YYNGEE. The CDR3 spells CASSYGLAATDTQYF. The DNA of the CDR3 is TGTGCCAGCAGTTACGGACTAGCAGCCACAGATACGCAGTATTTT.

The CDR3 DNA reads TGTGCCAGCAGTCTCACTAGGACAGGGAACTATGGCTACACCTTC. Protein: CASSLTRTGNYGYTF. This chain connects TRBV7-2 to TRBJ1-2; 8 nucleotides match TRBD1. CDR1 and CDR2 (germline): SGHTA, FQGNSA. CDR3 length: 15 residues. Trimming cost V 6 bases and J 2 bases; bases outside gene matches: 8.